This T cell receptor (beta chain) was identified during a study of immune evolution from preneoplasia to lung adenocarcinoma. Some clones are missing from TCRdb's copy, which holds only in-frame ones; the method was immunoSEQ multiplex PCR. The table shows 1,500 to 2,000 clones, with 75% to 80% occurring only once. The CDR3 runs 14 residues. Germline-derived CDR1 and CDR2 are MDHEN and SYDVKM. Trimming removed 3 bases from V and 1 base from J, with 8 bases in between. This chain links TRBV28 with TRBJ2-3; D ambiguous. The TCR sequence derives from a person aged 70 to 85 with lung adenocarcinoma. The sample taken for sequencing was FFPE atypical adenomatous hyperplasia tissue from the lung. Stated subset: atypical adenomatous hyperplasia (AAH), lung preneoplasia. CDR3 bases: TGTGCCAGCAGTTTCCTCCAGGGCACAGATACGCAGTATTTT. As protein: CASSFLQGTDTQYF. Looking up the rest from reference TRBV28 and TRBJ2-3 gives the full variable domain: DVKVTQSSRYLVKRTGEKVFLECVQDMDHENMFWYRQDPGLGLRLIYFSYDVKMKEKGDIPEGYSVSREKKERFSLILESASTNQTSMYLCASSFLQGTDTQYFGPGTRLTVL.